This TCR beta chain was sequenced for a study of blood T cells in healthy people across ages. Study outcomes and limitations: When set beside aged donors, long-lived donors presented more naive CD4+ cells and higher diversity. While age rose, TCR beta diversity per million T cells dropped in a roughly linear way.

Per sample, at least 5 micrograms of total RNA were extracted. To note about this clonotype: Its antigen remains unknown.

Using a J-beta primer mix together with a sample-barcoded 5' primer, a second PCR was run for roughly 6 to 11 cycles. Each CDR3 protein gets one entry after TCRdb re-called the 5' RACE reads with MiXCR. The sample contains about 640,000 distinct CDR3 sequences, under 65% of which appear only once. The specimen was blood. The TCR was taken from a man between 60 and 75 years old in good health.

CDR3 region: CASSQGRGEYQPQHF. CDR3 nucleotides: TGTGCCAGCAGCCAAGGCCGCGGGGAGTATCAGCCCCAGCATTTT. The chain is built from TRBV3-1 and TRBJ1-5; no clear D gene. CDR1 is LGHDT and CDR2 is YNNKEL in the germline V gene (reference sequence). V lost 1 base and J lost 5, with 12 bases in between. CDR3 length equals 15 residues.